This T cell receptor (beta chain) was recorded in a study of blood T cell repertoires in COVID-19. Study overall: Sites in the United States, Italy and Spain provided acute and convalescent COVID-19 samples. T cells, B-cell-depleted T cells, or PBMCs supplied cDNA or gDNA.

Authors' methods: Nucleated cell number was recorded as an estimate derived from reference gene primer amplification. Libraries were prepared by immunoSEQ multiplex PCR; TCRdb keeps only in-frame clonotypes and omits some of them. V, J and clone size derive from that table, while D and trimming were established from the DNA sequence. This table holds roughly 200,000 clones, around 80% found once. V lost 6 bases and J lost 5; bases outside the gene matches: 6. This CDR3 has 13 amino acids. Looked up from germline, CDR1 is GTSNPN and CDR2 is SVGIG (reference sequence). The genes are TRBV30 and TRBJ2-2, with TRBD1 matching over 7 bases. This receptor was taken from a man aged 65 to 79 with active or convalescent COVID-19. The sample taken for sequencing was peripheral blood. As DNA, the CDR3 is TGTGCCTGCGACAGGGTGGGGACCGGGGAGCTGTTTTTT. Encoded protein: CACDRVGTGELFF. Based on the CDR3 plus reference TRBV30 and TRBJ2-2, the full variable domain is SQTIHQWPATLVQPVGSPLSLECTVEGTSNPNLYWYRQAAGRGLQLLFYSVGIGQISSEVPQNLSASRPQDRQFILSSKKLLLSDSGFYLCACDRVGTGELFFGEGSRLTVL.